A single T cell receptor (beta chain) is shown here with its context. The CDR3 runs to 18 residues. After removal of 1 base from V and 0 bases from J, the junction contained 9 bases not matched to a gene. Germline assignment: CDR1 SGHVS and CDR2 FQNEAQ. This specimen belongs to a study of control samples from healthy donors and cancer patients. Generated by immunoSEQ multiplex PCR, the TCRdb table keeps only in-frame clones and is missing some. This repertoire shows 73,000 or so clones, roughly 87% found once; its top ten account for about 4.2%. This sequence joins TRBV7-8 and TRBJ2-1; 7 nucleotides line up with TRBD2. The receptor comes from a woman between 50 and 59 years old in good health. The sequenced sample was blood. The CDR3 DNA follows: TGTGCCAGCAGCTTAGGTTTAGCGGGTCGGAGCTCCTACAATGAGCAGTTCTTC. Its translation: CASSLGLAGRSSYNEQFF.